This T cell receptor beta chain comes out of a study of blood T cell repertoires in COVID-19. About the research overall: Samples of COVID-19 (acute and convalescent) were obtained from the United States, Italy and Spain. PBMCs, B-cell-depleted T cells, or T cells provided the cDNA or gDNA that made up the material.

J gave up 12 bases and V 7 bases, and 13 bases lay outside the gene matches. Germline V gives CDR1 MNHEY, CDR2 SVGAGI. CDR3 length: 14 residues. As processed by the authors: Using reference gene primer amplification, nucleated cell counts were estimated. The repertoire was sequenced with immunoSEQ multiplex PCR; TCRdb's copy has only in-frame clones and lacks some. Clone size and the V and J calls come from that table; the DNA yielded D and trimming. The sample has roughly 38,000 clones, 90% seen once. The chain has TRBV6-5 and TRBJ2-1; the match to TRBD2 covers 9 bases. Source material: peripheral blood. This TCR was recovered from a man in his sixties with active or convalescent COVID-19. CDR3 protein: CASNRLAALIGQFF. Written as DNA, the CDR3 is TGTGCCAGCAATCGACTAGCGGCCCTTATTGGGCAGTTCTTC.